This passage covers 5 T cell receptor beta chains from one sample sequenced in a study of PD-1 blockade in classical Hodgkin lymphoma. Each patient experienced a relapse that followed autologous stem cell transplantation, and brentuximab vedotin exposure varied. Measured with immunoSEQ multiplex PCR; TCRdb has only the in-frame clones, and not every one. The table lists about 4,300 clones, more than 55% of them singletons. Sequencing was performed on peripheral blood mononuclear cells (PBMCs), taken at baseline. The receptors derive from a human donor with classical Hodgkin lymphoma.

V is TRBV2 and J is TRBJ2-1, with D perhaps matching TRBD1 (5 bases). The CDR3 totals 14 residues. The ends were cut back, 5 bases at V and 6 bases at J, with 14 bases in the middle. CDR1 SNHLY and CDR2 FYNNEI come from the germline V gene. CDR3 DNA sequence: TGTGCCAGCAGTATACAAGAGACAGTCAATGAGCAGTTCTTC. It translates to CASSIQETVNEQFF.

This rearrangement joins TRBV4-2 to TRBJ1-4, with 7 positions matching TRBD1. CDR1 is LGHNA and CDR2 is YNFKEQ in the germline V gene. J was trimmed by 4 bases and V by 3 bases; bases with no gene match: 8. This CDR3 region has 16 residues. The CDR3 region has the DNA TGTGCCAGCAGCCAGTCCGGGACAGTTTTTAATGAAAAACTGTTTTTT. Protein: CASSQSGTVFNEKLFF.

J is TRBJ1-1 and V is TRBV25-1; a possible D gene is TRBD1 (5 bases). CDR1 and CDR2 from the germline V gene are MGHDK and SYGVNS. The CDR3 loop spans 12 amino acids. Between the trimmed V and J ends, which lost 5 bases and 13 bases, there was a span of 17 bases. The CDR3 protein is CASSRDRGYRFF. The CDR3 nucleotides are TGTGCCAGCAGTCGGGACCGCGGATACCGTTTCTTT. Using reference TRBV25-1 and TRBJ1-1 for the parts outside the CDR3, the full variable domain is EADIYQTPRYLVIGTGKKITLECSQTMGHDKMYWYQQDPGMELHLIHYSYGVNSTEKGDLSSESTVSRIRTEHFPLTLESARPSHTSQYLCASSRDRGYRFFGQGTRLTVV.

This clone was seen a few times. The chain has TRBV2 and TRBJ2-7; D not resolved. The ends were cut back, 10 bases at V and 3 bases at J, with 13 bases in the middle. This CDR3 has 12 amino acids. The germline CDR1 and CDR2 sequences are SNHLY and FYNNEI. As DNA, the CDR3 is TGTGCCATCTGGGATACGAACTACGAGCAGTACTTC. The encoded protein is CAIWDTNYEQYF.

The CDR3 bases are TGTGCCAGCAGTTTTAGCGGGACCGCCTACAATGAGCAGTTCTTC. Translation gives CASSFSGTAYNEQFF. The V call is TRBV27, the J call TRBJ2-1; 8 positions match TRBD2. Trimming took 3 bases from V and 2 from J; bases not matched to a gene: 3. From germline, CDR1 is MNHEY and CDR2 SMNVEV (reference sequence). The CDR3 consists of 15 residues.